Listed here are 3 T cell receptor beta chains from one sample, sequenced in a study of control samples from healthy donors and cancer patients. Clones were read by immunoSEQ multiplex PCR, and TCRdb kept only the in-frame ones, dropping some. Of approximately 120,000 clones in the sample, around 89% were seen once. Sequenced input: blood. The source of these receptors is a woman between 45 and 65 years old in good health.

This chain links TRBV3-1 (or the pseudogene TRBV3-2) with TRBJ2-2, with no clear D. V was cut by 0 bases and J by 1 base, with 9 bases left in between. CDR3 length equals 16 residues. Germline lookup yields CDR1 LGHDT and CDR2 YNNKEL (reference sequence). The CDR3 sequence: CASSQEDLGNTGELFF. Here the CDR3 DNA reads TGTGCCAGCAGCCAAGAGGACCTAGGGAACACCGGGGAGCTGTTTTTT.

This chain links TRBV9 with TRBJ2-1; 11 bases line up with TRBD2. V lost 0 bases, J lost 6 bases, and 2 bases stayed unmatched. CDR1 and CDR2 (germline): SGDLS, YYNGEE. The CDR3 length is 15 residues. The CDR3 bases are TGTGCCAGCAGCGTAGTACTAGCGGGGGTCAATGAGCAGTTCTTC. Translated, it gives CASSVVLAGVNEQFF.

The genes are TRBV25-1 and TRBJ1-2; D remains unclear. The CDR3 runs 14 residues. Trimming removed 4 bases from V and 2 bases from J, with 11 bases in between. Germline assignment: CDR1 MGHDK and CDR2 SYGVNS. The CDR3 loop is CASSAAGSNYGYTF. The CDR3 DNA sequence: TGTGCCAGCAGTGCTGCGGGATCCAACTATGGCTACACCTTC.